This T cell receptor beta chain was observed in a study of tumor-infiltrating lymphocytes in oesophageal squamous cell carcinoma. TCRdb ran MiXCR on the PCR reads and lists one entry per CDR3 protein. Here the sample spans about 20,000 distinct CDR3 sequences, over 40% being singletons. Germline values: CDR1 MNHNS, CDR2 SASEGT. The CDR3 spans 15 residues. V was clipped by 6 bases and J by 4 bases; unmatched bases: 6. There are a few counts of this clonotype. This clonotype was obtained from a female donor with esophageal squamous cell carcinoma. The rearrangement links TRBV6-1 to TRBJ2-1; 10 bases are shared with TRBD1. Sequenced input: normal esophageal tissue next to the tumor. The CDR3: CASSSGTGEYNEQFF. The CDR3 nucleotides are TGTGCCAGCAGCTCCGGGACAGGGGAATACAATGAGCAGTTCTTC.